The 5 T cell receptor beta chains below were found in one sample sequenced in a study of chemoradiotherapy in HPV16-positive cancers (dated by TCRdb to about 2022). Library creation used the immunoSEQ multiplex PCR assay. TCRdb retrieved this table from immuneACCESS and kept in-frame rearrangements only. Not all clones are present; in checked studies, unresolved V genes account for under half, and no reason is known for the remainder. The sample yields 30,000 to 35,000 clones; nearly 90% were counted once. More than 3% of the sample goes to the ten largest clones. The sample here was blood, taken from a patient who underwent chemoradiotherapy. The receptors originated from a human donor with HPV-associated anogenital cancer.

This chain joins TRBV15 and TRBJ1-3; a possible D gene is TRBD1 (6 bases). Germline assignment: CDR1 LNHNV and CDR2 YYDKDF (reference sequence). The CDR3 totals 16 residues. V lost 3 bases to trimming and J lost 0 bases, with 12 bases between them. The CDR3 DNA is TGTGCCACCAGCAGGGGCAGGGGCCTCTCTGGAAACACCATATATTTT. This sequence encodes CATSRGRGLSGNTIYF. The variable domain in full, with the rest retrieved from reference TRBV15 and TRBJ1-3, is DAMVIQNPRYQVTQFGKPVTLSCSQTLNHNVMYWYQQKSSQAPKLLFHYYDKDFNNEADTPDNFQSRRPNTSFCFLDIRSPGLGDTAMYLCATSRGRGLSGNTIYFGEGSWLTVV.

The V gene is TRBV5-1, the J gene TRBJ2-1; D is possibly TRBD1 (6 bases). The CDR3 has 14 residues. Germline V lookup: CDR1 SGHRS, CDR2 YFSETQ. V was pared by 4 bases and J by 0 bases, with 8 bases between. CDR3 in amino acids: CASSETGSYNEQFF. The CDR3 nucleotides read TGCGCCAGCAGCGAGACAGGCTCCTACAATGAGCAGTTCTTC.

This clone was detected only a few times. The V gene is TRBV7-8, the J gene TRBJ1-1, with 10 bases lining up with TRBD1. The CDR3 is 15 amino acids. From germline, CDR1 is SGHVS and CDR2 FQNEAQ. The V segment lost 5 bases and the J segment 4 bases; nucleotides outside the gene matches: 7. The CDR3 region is CASSTLGQGGTEAFF. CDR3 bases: TGTGCCAGCAGCACCCTCGGACAGGGGGGCACTGAAGCTTTCTTT.

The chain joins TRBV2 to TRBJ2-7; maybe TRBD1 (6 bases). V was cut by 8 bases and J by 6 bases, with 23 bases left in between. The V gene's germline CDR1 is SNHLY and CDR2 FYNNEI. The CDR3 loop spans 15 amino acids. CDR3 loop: CASPLNAAGVGEQYF. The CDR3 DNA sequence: TGTGCCAGCCCTTTAAACGCTGCAGGGGTGGGCGAGCAGTACTTC. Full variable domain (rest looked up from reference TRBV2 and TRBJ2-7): EPEVTQTPSHQVTQMGQEVILRCVPISNHLYFYWYRQILGQKVEFLVSFYNNEISEKSEIFDDQFSVERPDGSNFTLKIRSTKLEDSAMYFCASPLNAAGVGEQYFGPGTRLTVT.

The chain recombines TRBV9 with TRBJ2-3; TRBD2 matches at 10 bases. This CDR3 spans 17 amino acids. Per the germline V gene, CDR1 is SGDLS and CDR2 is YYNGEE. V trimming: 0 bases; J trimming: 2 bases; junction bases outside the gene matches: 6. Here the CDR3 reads CASSVVNSGGFTDTQYF. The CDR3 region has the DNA TGTGCCAGCAGCGTAGTTAATAGCGGGGGGTTCACAGATACGCAGTATTTT.